The 17 T cell receptor beta chains listed next were all sequenced from one sample in a study of T cells in Graves' hyperthyroidism and ophthalmopathy. RNA transcripts were the template for amplifying TCR beta CDR3 regions. A set of HTBI primers served as the primers for a first-round RT-PCR of the TCR CDR3. MiXCR was run by TCRdb on the multiplex PCR reads, yielding one entry per CDR3 protein. The sample includes around 620,000 distinct CDR3 sequences, around 46% of them seen just once. Sequenced: peripheral blood or thyroid tissue (not recorded which). These receptors came from an adult woman with Graves' disease, either hyperthyroidism or ophthalmopathy (not recorded which).

The chain uses TRBV20-1 and TRBJ2-5; D may be TRBD2 (5 bases). V lost 7 bases and J 6 bases, leaving 12 bases between the germline ends. This CDR3 spans 11 amino acids. Germline CDR1 reads DFQATT; CDR2 reads SNEGSKA (reference sequence). DNA of the CDR3: TGCAGTGGAGGGTGGGGTCAGACCCAGTACTTC. Amino acid sequence: CSGGWGQTQYF.

The genes are TRBV7-2 and TRBJ2-7; D is perhaps TRBD2 (5 bases). Looked up from germline, CDR1 is SGHTA and CDR2 is FQGNSA. This CDR3 spans 15 amino acids. V lost 1 base, J lost 5 bases, and 15 bases lay in between. For the CDR3, the DNA is TGTGCCAGCAGCTTAGGGACCCACGGGATCAACGAGCAGTACTTC. It codes for CASSLGTHGINEQYF.

This clonotype has more than one count but fewer than ten. The chain joins TRBV10-3 to TRBJ1-3; 7 nucleotides agree with TRBD1. Germline V gene data show CDR1 as ENHRY and CDR2 as SYGVKD. Unmatched junction bases numbered 0, after V lost 0 bases and J lost 10 bases. The CDR3 totals 12 residues. In nucleotides, the CDR3 is TGTGCCATCAGTGAGTCGGGACAGACCATATATTTT. It encodes CAISESGQTIYF.

This sequence joins TRBV7-8 and TRBJ1-6, with D possibly being TRBD1 (5 bases). This CDR3 is 17 amino acids long. V was cut by 1 base and J by 10 bases, with 20 bases left in between. Germline assignment: CDR1 SGHVS and CDR2 FQNEAQ. The CDR3: CASSLELVVTGASPLHF. In nucleotides, the CDR3 is TGTGCCAGCAGCTTAGAACTAGTTGTGACCGGGGCCTCACCCCTCCACTTT.

The count of this clonotype is one. The J gene is TRBJ2-7, the V gene TRBV15, with TRBD1 matching over 10 bases. V trimming: 5 bases; J trimming: 4 bases; junction bases outside the gene matches: 8. The CDR3 is 15 residues long. Germline lookup yields CDR1 LNHNV and CDR2 YYDKDF (reference sequence). CDR3 amino acids: CATSGGGTGVYEQYF. DNA for the CDR3: TGTGCCACCAGCGGAGGTGGGACAGGGGTGTACGAGCAGTACTTC.

The J gene is TRBJ2-5, the V gene TRBV7-2, with 9 bases aligning to TRBD1. Germline V gives CDR1 SGHTA, CDR2 FQGNSA. This CDR3 is 16 amino acids long. The junction had 10 bases not matched to a gene; V was cut back by 4 bases and J by 4 bases. As DNA, the CDR3 is TGTGCCAGCAGCTCCCGGGGCCGGACAGGGGCAGAGACCCAGTACTTC. The encoded protein is CASSSRGRTGAETQYF.

This clonotype was detected only a few times. The V call is TRBV29-1, the J call TRBJ1-3; D is possibly TRBD1 (6 bases). The CDR3 has 13 residues. V lost 1 base, J lost 3 bases, and 7 bases lay in between. Germline V lookup: CDR1 SQVTM, CDR2 ANQGSEA. The CDR3 here is CSVEGQDGNTIYF. CDR3 DNA: TGCAGCGTTGAAGGACAGGATGGAAACACCATATATTTT.

The chain combines TRBV7-8 with TRBJ2-7; maybe TRBD1 (5 bases). The length of the CDR3 is 14 residues. V shed 4 bases and J shed 2 bases, with 12 bases lying between them. The V gene's germline CDR1 is SGHVS and CDR2 FQNEAQ. In DNA, the CDR3 is TGTGCCAGCAGCTATGACAGTTCAGCCTACGAGCAGTACTTC. It yields the protein CASSYDSSAYEQYF.

The genes are TRBV28 and TRBJ1-6, with D possibly matching TRBD1 (6 bases). This CDR3 spans 18 amino acids. V was shortened by 3 bases and J by 7 bases, with 22 bases between the two germline ends. The germline CDR1 and CDR2 sequences are MDHEN and SYDVKM. The CDR3 reads CASSFILGRWGANSPLHF. For the CDR3, the DNA is TGTGCCAGCAGTTTTATCCTTGGGAGATGGGGGGCCAATTCACCCCTCCACTTT.

A few counts support this clonotype. This chain connects TRBV9 to TRBJ1-6; no definite D call. Germline lookup yields CDR1 SGDLS and CDR2 YYNGEE. This CDR3 has 14 amino acids. Trimming pared 3 bases from V and 7 bases from J, leaving 11 bases between. The CDR3 bases are TGTGCCAGCAGCGGAGAGGGCAGGAATTCACCCCTCCACTTT. Translating it yields CASSGEGRNSPLHF.

This clonotype was observed a handful of times. V usage is TRBV18 and J usage is TRBJ2-5, with TRBD1 matching over 7 bases. The length of the CDR3 is 15 residues. Germline lookup yields CDR1 KGHSH and CDR2 LQKENI. J was trimmed by 2 bases and V by 6 bases; bases with no gene match: 9. Here the CDR3 reads CASSPSRQGQETQYF. CDR3 coding DNA: TGTGCCAGCTCGCCTTCCCGACAGGGACAAGAGACCCAGTACTTC.

A word on this clonotype: A junction boundary mismatches the germline segment, possibly from a read error. The chain combines TRBV7-6 with TRBJ2-5, with TRBD2 as a possible D gene (6 bases). This CDR3 spans 14 amino acids. The V gene's germline CDR1 is SGHVS and CDR2 FNYEAQ. Here the CDR3 DNA reads TGCGCCAGCAGCTGGGGGGACCTACAAGAGACCCAGTACTTC. Its protein product is CASSWGDLQETQYF. Together with reference TRBV7-6 and TRBJ2-5, the CDR3 gives the full variable domain: GAGVSQSPRYKVTKRGQDVALRCDPISGHVSLYWYRQALGQGPEFLTYFNYEAQQDKSGLPNDRFSAERPEGSISTLTIQRTEQRDSAMYRCASSWGDLQETQYFGPGTRLLVL.

This clonotype showed up many times. The V and J genes are TRBV7-2 and TRBJ2-7; D tentatively fits TRBD1 or TRBD2 (5 bases each). The V end lost 5 bases, the J end lost 5 bases, and 16 bases lay between the germline ends. The CDR3 is 14 residues long. Germline-derived CDR1 and CDR2 are SGHTA and FQGNSA. This CDR3 reads CASSPRFGGHEQYF. For the CDR3, the DNA is TGTGCCAGCAGCCCCCGGTTTGGGGGACACGAGCAGTACTTC. The entire variable domain, with the rest obtained from reference TRBV7-2 and TRBJ2-7, is as follows: GAGVSQSPSNKVTEKGKDVELRCDPISGHTALYWYRQSLGQGLEFLIYFQGNSAPDKSGLPSDRFSAERTGGSVSTLTIQRTQQEDSAVYLCASSPRFGGHEQYFGPGTRLTVT.

This clonotype showed up many times. The chain is built from TRBV20-1 and TRBJ2-2, with TRBD2 as a possible D gene (5 bases). Germline V gives CDR1 DFQATT, CDR2 SNEGSKA (reference sequence). There are 17 residues in the CDR3. Trimming pared 0 bases from V and 4 bases from J, leaving 18 bases between. The CDR3 loop reads CSAREKRRVGGTGELFF. DNA for the CDR3: TGCAGTGCTAGAGAAAAACGGCGGGTTGGCGGCACCGGGGAGCTGTTTTTT.

This clonotype has at least ten counts. The J gene is TRBJ2-7, the V gene TRBV6-5; D uncertain. This CDR3 contains 14 residues. CDR1 and CDR2 from the germline V gene are MNHEY and SVGAGI. V lost 2 bases and J lost 3, with 11 bases in between. The CDR3 here is CASSYRPKNYEQYF. CDR3 bases: TGTGCCAGCAGTTACCGGCCCAAGAACTACGAGCAGTACTTC.

This clonotype was observed at least ten times. This chain connects TRBV29-1 to TRBJ1-1; D possibly corresponds to TRBD1 (5 bases). The germline V and J ends were trimmed by 6 bases and 5 bases, with 10 bases remaining between them. CDR1 and CDR2 from the germline V gene are SQVTM and ANQGSEA. The CDR3 spans 11 residues. The CDR3 coding sequence is TGCAGCGTCGGGGGGGAGACTGAAGCTTTCTTT. This translates into CSVGGETEAFF.

The chain employs TRBV5-4 and TRBJ2-2; 11 bases match TRBD2. The V and J ends lost 2 bases and 3 bases, in that order; junction bases with no gene match: 3. This CDR3 is 16 amino acids long. Germline CDR1 and CDR2: SGHNT and YYREEE (reference sequence). This CDR3 reads CASSFGTSGHTGELFF. CDR3 sequence (DNA): TGTGCCAGCAGCTTCGGGACTAGCGGTCACACCGGGGAGCTGTTTTTT.